This T cell receptor beta chain was retrieved from a study of cytomegalovirus exposure and HLA in healthy donors. Study-wide background: Assignment to the Caucasian-associated ancestry cluster applied to more than 75% of the approximately 400 genotyped donors. Broader study findings: Per a later analysis, HLA-associated TCR beta chains showed more clonal expansion than other, equally common TCR beta chains.

These donors counted as nominally healthy when sampled, but unrecorded immune exposures were likely. This clone has just one count. Antigen unknown. PCR involved 60 Vbeta and 13 Jbeta primers. As originally analysed: Approximately 11 million of the roughly 80 million unique TCR beta chains counted in a later analysis were shared. Method: immunoSEQ multiplex PCR; TCRdb's copy keeps in-frame clones and lacks some. That table supplies the V and J calls and clone size; D and trimming were determined from the DNA. The sample lists 200,000 or so clones, approximately 83% occurring once. The clonotype comes from a boy aged 2 to 9 in good health and CMV-seronegative. Sequencing input: PBMCs.

CDR3 sequence: CASSVGLNTDTQYF. CDR3 sequence (DNA): TGCGCCAGCAGCGTGGGACTGAACACAGATACGCAGTATTTT. The chain recombines TRBV5-1 with TRBJ2-3; a possible D gene is TRBD2 (6 bases). This CDR3 is 14 amino acids long. CDR1 SGHRS and CDR2 YFSETQ come from the germline V gene. Between the trimmed V and J ends, which lost 4 bases and 2 bases, there was a span of 11 bases. Variable domain in full (rest from reference TRBV5-1 and TRBJ2-3): KAGVTQTPRYLIKTRGQQVTLSCSPISGHRSVSWYQQTPGQGLQFLFEYFSETQRNKGNFPGRFSGRQFSNSRSEMNVSTLELGDSALYLCASSVGLNTDTQYFGPGTRLTVL.